This paragraph reports one TCR beta chain. The antigen remains undetermined. This entry comes from a study of T cells in localized non-small cell lung cancer. The method was immunoSEQ multiplex PCR; TCRdb's version includes in-frame clones alone and lacks a portion of them. The sample lists 1,600 or so clones, 30% to 35% occurring once. Germline loops: CDR1 SSHAT, CDR2 FNYEAQ (reference sequence). The CDR3 is made up of 15 amino acids. With V trimmed by 1 base and J by 2 bases, 0 bases remained unmatched. Whole-study results and caveats: The greatest T cell clonality was found in uninvolved adjacent lung (higher than in tumor).

This clonotype was sampled from a man between 40 and 70 years old with stage II lung adenocarcinoma. Sequenced here: lung tumor tissue, sampled before any cancer treatment. V is TRBV7-7 and J is TRBJ2-1, with 9 positions matching TRBD2. Written as DNA, the CDR3 is TGTGCCAGCAGCTTAGTAGCGGGGGCCTACAATGAGCAGTTCTTC. This translates into CASSLVAGAYNEQFF.